This entry describes one TCR beta chain. No antigen is known for it. V was trimmed by 0 bases and J by 6 bases, leaving 2 bases between them. Germline values: CDR1 SGHDT, CDR2 YYEEEE. The CDR3 has 11 residues. The record originates from a study of T cell responses to AZD1222 COVID-19 vaccine. General study findings and limits: Donors were mostly white British, more females; clonal diversity possibly underestimated. Reportedly, nearly half the spike-specific TCRs target unmutated variant regions. There were vaccine-associated CD4 TCRs across spike, dominant at 160-218 and 743-854.

Second-dose intervals of approximately 4 or approximately 12 weeks were pooled. Using immunoSEQ multiplex PCR, the repertoire was profiled, and TCRdb retains in-frame clones only, with some absent. The sample includes under 200,000 clones, approximately 90% of them seen just once. Material: peripheral blood, obtained 28 days after the second AZD1222 dose. The clonotype comes from an adult who received the AZD1222 COVID-19 vaccine. The chain recombines TRBV5-6 with TRBJ2-3; D uncertain. The CDR3 DNA is TGTGCCAGCAGCTTGGAGGATACGCAGTATTTT. It translates to CASSLEDTQYF.